One T cell receptor beta chain is described in this entry. Its target is unknown. These data come from a study of T cell responses to AZD1222 COVID-19 vaccine. Whole-study results and caveats: Spike regions recognized by vaccine-associated CD4 TCRs spanned the protein, led by 160-218 and 743-854. Possibly, clonal diversity was underestimated; donors were largely white British and included more females. Two AZD1222 doses significantly raised spike-specific TCR breadth and depth over controls.

Clones were read by immunoSEQ multiplex PCR, and TCRdb kept only the in-frame ones, dropping some. The sample holds about 130,000 clones, roughly 90% seen once. Germline CDR1 is LGHDT and CDR2 is YNNKEL (reference sequence). This CDR3 has 14 residues. Trimming took off 1 base at V and 4 bases at J, with 10 bases between the two ends. The sample was peripheral blood, taken 28 days after the second AZD1222 dose. J is TRBJ1-1 and V is TRBV3-1 (or the pseudogene TRBV3-2); weak D call: TRBD1 (5 bases). The sequence derives from an adult who received the AZD1222 COVID-19 vaccine. This CDR3 reads CASSQAQGFTEAFF. The CDR3 DNA is TGTGCCAGCAGCCAAGCCCAGGGATTCACTGAAGCTTTCTTT.